Shown below are 17 T cell receptor beta chains from a single sample sequenced in a study of control samples from healthy donors and cancer patients. Sequencing was performed with immunoSEQ multiplex PCR; in TCRdb, only in-frame clones are kept and a portion is missing. The top ten hold 4.1% of the sample, which has roughly 180,000 clones, just under 95% seen once. Sample: blood. Receptors were obtained from a woman aged 55 to 70 in good health.

The chain recombines TRBV12-5 with TRBJ2-4; 8 positions match TRBD1. Per germline, CDR1 LGHNT and CDR2 FRNRAP. V lost 1 base to trimming and J lost 2 bases; unmatched junction nucleotides: 4. The CDR3 length is 16 residues. The CDR3 DNA reads TGTGCTAGTGGTTTGGCACGGACAGGGACCAAAAACATTCAGTACTTC. This codes for CASGLARTGTKNIQYF. Supplemented by reference TRBV12-5 and TRBJ2-4, the full variable domain reads DARVTQTPRHKVTEMGQEVTMRCQPILGHNTVFWYRQTMMQGLELLAYFRNRAPLDDSGMPKDRFSAEMPDATLATLKIQPSEPRDSAVYFCASGLARTGTKNIQYFGAGTRLSVL.

The rearrangement uses TRBV19 and TRBJ1-2; D gene unclear. Per germline, CDR1 LNHDA and CDR2 SQIVND (reference sequence). CDR3 length: 12 amino acids. V was cut by 3 bases and J by 3 bases, with 5 bases left in between. The DNA of the CDR3 is TGTGCCAGTAGTATGGGCGACTATGGCTACACCTTC. Its translation: CASSMGDYGYTF. The whole variable domain, remainder taken from reference TRBV19 and TRBJ1-2, is DGGITQSPKYLFRKEGQNVTLSCEQNLNHDAMYWYRQDPGQGLRLIYYSQIVNDFQKGDIAEGYSVSREKKESFPLTVTSAQKNPTAFYLCASSMGDYGYTFGSGTRLTVV.

This chain connects TRBV5-1 to TRBJ2-1; 10 bases match TRBD1. The V and J ends lost 3 bases and 2 bases, in that order; junction bases with no gene match: 2. CDR3 length: 15 amino acids. Germline loops: CDR1 SGHRS, CDR2 YFSETQ. CDR3 protein: CASSSGQGAYNEQFF. In DNA form, the CDR3 reads TGCGCCAGCAGCTCCGGACAGGGGGCCTACAATGAGCAGTTCTTC.

In this sample, this clone turned up once. The genes are TRBV18 and TRBJ1-2; no clear D gene. This CDR3 spans 14 amino acids. V lost 5 bases and J lost 0, with 10 bases in between. Germline lookup yields CDR1 KGHSH and CDR2 LQKENI. CDR3 in DNA: TGTGCCAGCTCATCTCTCCCGGCTAACTATGGCTACACCTTC. This translates into CASSSLPANYGYTF.

The gene calls are TRBV3-1 (or the pseudogene TRBV3-2) and TRBJ2-7; TRBD2 is a possible D gene (7 bases). Germline values: CDR1 LGHDT, CDR2 YNNKEL (reference sequence). The CDR3 sequence is 15 residues long. The V end lost 2 bases, the J end lost 7 bases, and 18 bases lay between the germline ends. CDR3 bases: TGTGCCAGCAGCCAAAACGGGGGGCTACGGGAGGAGCAGTACTTC. Encoded protein: CASSQNGGLREEQYF.

The chain is built from TRBV2 and TRBJ1-4; D unclear. In germline, CDR1 is SNHLY, CDR2 FYNNEI. The CDR3 contains 12 residues. V gave up 0 bases and J gave up 9 bases, with 5 bases separating them. In nucleotides, the CDR3 is TGTGCCAGCAGTGAAGCCGCCCAAAAACTGTTTTTT. Protein: CASSEAAQKLFF.

This chain joins TRBV6-2 or TRBV6-3 and TRBJ2-7; 7 nucleotides agree with TRBD1. Germline CDR1 and CDR2: MNHEY and SVGEGT. Trimming at V came to 2 bases and at J to 2 bases, leaving 15 bases not matched to a gene. This CDR3 is built from 18 residues. The CDR3 sequence is CASSYEGANGRQTYEQYF. DNA of the CDR3: TGTGCCAGCAGTTACGAGGGGGCCAATGGCCGACAAACCTACGAGCAGTACTTC.

The gene calls are TRBV14 and TRBJ2-1, with D possibly matching TRBD2 (6 bases). Looked up from germline, CDR1 is SGHDN and CDR2 is FVKESK. V was trimmed by 4 bases and J by 4 bases, leaving 14 bases between them. The CDR3 is 15 amino acids. CDR3 protein: CASSPGLPSYNEQFF. CDR3 sequence (DNA): TGTGCCAGCAGCCCGGGACTGCCTTCGTACAATGAGCAGTTCTTC.

The rearrangement links TRBV12-3 or TRBV12-4 to TRBJ1-1, with no clear D. CDR3 length equals 13 residues. Trimming pared 8 bases from V and 2 bases from J, leaving 12 bases between. CDR3 in DNA: TGTGCCAGCGGTCGGCGGCAAAACACTGAAGCTTTCTTT. It translates to CASGRRQNTEAFF.

The chain is built from TRBV4-2 and TRBJ1-2; perhaps TRBD1 as D (5 bases). Germline V lookup: CDR1 LGHNA, CDR2 YNFKEQ. The CDR3 is made up of 17 amino acids. The germline V and J ends were trimmed by 0 bases and 3 bases, with 17 bases remaining between them. The chain's CDR3 is CASSQDPGGYGDYGYTF. CDR3 nucleotide sequence: TGTGCCAGCAGCCAAGATCCGGGGGGTTACGGTGACTATGGCTACACCTTC.

Here the CDR3 DNA reads TGTGCCATCAAGGCCGACGGGTTTGAAGCTTTCTTT. Translation: CAIKADGFEAFF. The chain combines TRBV10-3 with TRBJ1-1; D gene ambiguous. The CDR3 covers 12 residues. Trimming cost V 7 bases and J 7 bases, with 13 bases left between them. CDR1 and CDR2 from the germline V gene are ENHRY and SYGVKD.

Concerning this clone itself: Distinct nucleotide sequences in the sample also encode this CDR3. The V gene is TRBV12-3 or TRBV12-4, the J gene TRBJ2-1; D uncertain. CDR3 size: 12 residues. V lost 6 bases, J lost 6 bases, and 9 bases lay in between. CDR3 sequence (DNA): TGTGCCAGCAGCCCTACCGCCAATGAGCAGTTCTTC. This encodes CASSPTANEQFF.

J is TRBJ2-5 and V is TRBV7-6, with TRBD1 identical over 8 bases. J was trimmed by 4 bases and V by 5 bases; bases with no gene match: 9. Germline lookup yields CDR1 SGHVS and CDR2 FNYEAQ. The CDR3 sequence is 15 residues long. CDR3 region: CASSVDRGVRETQYF. For the CDR3, the DNA is TGTGCCAGCAGCGTCGACAGGGGAGTCCGAGAGACCCAGTACTTC. Together with reference TRBV7-6 and TRBJ2-5, the CDR3 gives the full variable domain: GAGVSQSPRYKVTKRGQDVALRCDPISGHVSLYWYRQALGQGPEFLTYFNYEAQQDKSGLPNDRFSAERPEGSISTLTIQRTEQRDSAMYRCASSVDRGVRETQYFGPGTRLLVL.

This clone was seen only a few times. This chain uses TRBV7-8 with TRBJ1-1; TRBD1 is a possible D gene (6 bases). Germline assignment: CDR1 SGHVS and CDR2 FQNEAQ. The CDR3 spans 14 residues. V was pared by 6 bases and J by 11 bases, with 22 bases between. The DNA for the CDR3 is TGTGCCAGCAGTATAACGCTCCGGGACAACGCGGCTTTCTTT. It translates to CASSITLRDNAAFF. Full variable domain (outside the CDR3, taken from reference TRBV7-8 and TRBJ1-1): GAGVSQSPRYKVAKRGQDVALRCDPISGHVSLFWYQQALGQGPEFLTYFQNEAQLDKSGLPSDRFFAERPEGSVSTLKIQRTQQEDSAVYLCASSITLRDNAAFFGQGTRLTVV.

This clone was recorded once. V gene TRBV3-1 (or the pseudogene TRBV3-2) combines with J gene TRBJ1-6; 8 nucleotides line up with TRBD1. The V gene end was trimmed by 4 bases and the J gene end by 9 bases; junction bases not matched to a gene: 23. CDR1 LGHDT and CDR2 YNNKEL come from the germline V gene (reference sequence). The CDR3 has 20 residues. The CDR3 nucleotides read TGTGCCAGCAGCCCAACCCGAGGAAGAGAGACAGGGGTCTTTTTTTCACCCCTCCACTTT. This translates into CASSPTRGRETGVFFSPLHF.

The V gene is TRBV2, the J gene TRBJ1-2, with a weak D call TRBD1 (6 bases). The CDR3 loop spans 14 amino acids. In germline, CDR1 is SNHLY, CDR2 FYNNEI. Trimming took off 4 bases at V and 7 bases at J, with 16 bases between the two ends. CDR3 DNA sequence: TGTGCCAGCAGTGTGCGGGGGGGCTCTATTGGCTACACCTTC. This sequence encodes CASSVRGGSIGYTF.

The rearrangement links TRBV9 to TRBJ1-1; D gene ambiguous. The germline gives CDR1 SGDLS, CDR2 YYNGEE. The CDR3 spans 11 residues. V was shortened by 4 bases and J by 3 bases, with 4 bases between the two germline ends. This CDR3 reads CASSLDTEAFF. The CDR3 DNA reads as TGTGCCAGCAGCCTGGACACTGAAGCTTTCTTT.